These T cell receptor beta chains were read from a single sample in a study of response to subunit inactivated influenza vaccine. MiXCR, applied by TCRdb to the RT-PCR reads, yields one record per CDR3 protein. The sample holds under 750,000 distinct CDR3 sequences; about an eighth are singletons and the top ten take roughly a tenth. The specimen was PBMCs from blood, collected on the day of vaccination. These receptors all come from a man aged 50-60 years who received an inactivated influenza vaccine. Each CDR3 is given without its conserved first and last residue. Fields, in order: J gene, V gene, CDR3 length, clone size, CDR3 protein. Some rows have no size entry. The others give once, few or many, or a class for an expanded clone.

TRBJ2-2 TRBV27 14 NA ASSLIGATYTGELF
TRBJ2-1 TRBV5-6 13 few ASSLWDRVYNEQF
TRBJ2-1 TRBV5-6 16 NA ASSPSGLGLAGETEQF
TRBJ1-5 TRBV4-3 13 NA ASSQQALGGQPQH
TRBJ1-1 TRBV7-9 10 many ASSFGSGEAF
TRBJ2-7 TRBV2 14 NA ASSELGLAGDYEQY
TRBJ1-6 TRBV12-5 12 NA ARDRALPYSPLH
TRBJ2-1 TRBV4-3 13 many ASSQEAGGLHEQF
TRBJ1-6 TRBV20-1 12 NA SARDEQDNSPLH
TRBJ2-5 TRBV4-3 12 NA ASSQGTAEETQY
TRBJ2-5 TRBV5-1 13 many ASSLGSGYQETQY
TRBJ2-5 TRBV6-2/TRBV6-3 11 few ASSRTRQETQY
TRBJ2-7 TRBV28 13 NA ASSVNGDTLYEQY
TRBJ2-2 TRBV7-2 12 NA ASSPGLPTGELF
TRBJ2-6 TRBV7-2 15 few ASSPQRGASGANVLT
TRBJ2-5 TRBV5-1 11 NA ASSTLEQETQY
TRBJ2-1 TRBV4-2 15 few ASSQDSGASGGYEQF
TRBJ2-5 TRBV7-2 11 NA ASGSGRRETQY
TRBJ2-2 TRBV19 14 NA ASSTGTGIITGELF
TRBJ2-3 TRBV20-1 13 few SARSDRPIGDTQY
TRBJ1-3 TRBV3-1 15 NA ASSHSRDRSSGNTIY
TRBJ2-1 TRBV7-2 12 NA ASSSGREYNEQF
TRBJ2-1 TRBV9 14 few ASSVDPRQEYNEQF
TRBJ2-3 TRBV12-3/TRBV12-4 12 NA ASTPSAGGGTQY
TRBJ1-1 TRBV19 12 NA ASTLGQANTEAF
TRBJ2-7 TRBV20-1 13 few SARDRRESSYEQY
TRBJ1-6 TRBV27 13 NA ASSPGTGLDSPLH
TRBJ2-3 TRBV29-1 11 few SAGLAELDTQY
TRBJ2-7 TRBV7-9 11 NA ASSRAGRDEQY
TRBJ1-1 TRBV12-3/TRBV12-4 12 NA ASNPDRTGTEAF
TRBJ2-3 TRBV20-1 14 many SARAGRTGGTDTQY
TRBJ2-3 TRBV12-3/TRBV12-4 13 many ASSPRGGGGDTQY
TRBJ2-2 TRBV28 11 many ASSLGNTGELF
TRBJ2-2 TRBV7-2 12 many ASSLGVNTGELF
TRBJ2-2 TRBV10-3 13 few AISEPGTNTGELF
TRBJ2-1 TRBV5-1 12 NA ASSLGEIYNEQF
TRBJ2-3 TRBV20-1 11 NA SASRQGADTQY
TRBJ1-1 TRBV5-1 12 many ASSLGQKNTEAF
TRBJ2-2 TRBV7-9 13 few ASSFSGPNTGELF
TRBJ1-1 TRBV10-3 16 NA AISEGQPKNKMNTEAF
TRBJ2-5 TRBV10-3 12 few AINTGRTQETQY
TRBJ2-2 TRBV9 11 many ASSVGNTGELF